These 27 T cell receptor beta chains came from one sample sequenced in a study of shared clonotypes between healthy human individuals. The data were produced by immunoSEQ multiplex PCR, yet TCRdb's version contains in-frame clones alone and is incomplete. The sample has about a million clones, roughly 80% seen once. Sequencing was performed on memory CD4+ T cells from PBMCs. Described subset: CD45RA-negative fraction. These receptors came from a man aged 18 to 30 in good health. Some clones in this sample may be carry-over from other donors' samples.

This rearrangement joins TRBV5-1 to TRBJ2-7; unclear D gene. There are 17 residues in the CDR3. Germline CDR1 and CDR2: SGHRS and YFSETQ. V lost 0 bases and J 3 bases, leaving 19 bases between the germline ends. CDR3 protein: CASSLAMGNPQVYEQYF. Written as DNA, the CDR3 is TGCGCCAGCAGCTTGGCCATGGGAAACCCCCAAGTCTACGAGCAGTACTTC.

This clone appeared many times. The chain has TRBV28 and TRBJ2-7; tentatively, D is TRBD2 (5 bases). Germline CDR1 and CDR2: MDHEN and SYDVKM. This CDR3 has 15 residues. Trimming pared 5 bases from V and 0 bases from J, leaving 14 bases between. Here the CDR3 reads CASSGAGFTSYEQYF. CDR3 bases: TGTGCCAGCAGTGGCGCGGGTTTCACCTCCTACGAGCAGTACTTC. Full variable domain (remainder filled in from reference TRBV28 and TRBJ2-7): DVKVTQSSRYLVKRTGEKVFLECVQDMDHENMFWYRQDPGLGLRLIYFSYDVKMKEKGDIPEGYSVSREKKERFSLILESASTNQTSMYLCASSGAGFTSYEQYFGPGTRLTVT.

V usage is TRBV30 and J usage is TRBJ2-5, with 9 bases matching TRBD1. With 1 base clipped from V and 2 bases from J, the junction kept 8 bases outside the gene matches. Germline-derived CDR1 and CDR2 are GTSNPN and SVGIG (reference sequence). The CDR3 loop spans 16 amino acids. Here the CDR3 DNA reads TGTGCCTGGAGTGCTCGGGACAGGGAGATTCAAGAGACCCAGTACTTC. Protein sequence: CAWSARDREIQETQYF.

The rearrangement links TRBV5-4 to TRBJ2-7, with D maybe TRBD2 (6 bases). The CDR3 length is 14 residues. V shed 4 bases and J shed 3 bases, with 14 bases lying between them. Germline V gives CDR1 SGHNT, CDR2 YYREEE (reference sequence). The CDR3 region is CASSRRAGYYEQYF. CDR3 in DNA: TGTGCCAGCAGCCGACGGGCGGGATACTACGAGCAGTACTTC.

This rearrangement joins TRBV11-1 to TRBJ1-3, with D possibly TRBD1 on 5 matching bases. V was clipped by 4 bases and J by 5 bases, with 21 bases between them. From germline, CDR1 is SGHAT and CDR2 FQDESV (reference sequence). The CDR3 is 17 residues long. The CDR3 sequence: CASSWDGWSGGRNTIYF. In DNA form, the CDR3 reads TGTGCCAGCAGCTGGGACGGATGGTCAGGTGGTAGAAACACCATATATTTT.

The V and J genes are TRBV27 and TRBJ2-3; D uncertain. The CDR3 has 15 amino acids. Germline CDR1 is MNHEY and CDR2 is SMNVEV (reference sequence). The V gene lost 5 bases and the J gene lost 2 bases, with 14 bases spanning the gap. CDR3 amino acids: CASSTRGLATDTQYF. In DNA, the CDR3 is TGTGCCAGCAGTACCCGCGGTCTGGCCACAGATACGCAGTATTTT.

This clone was detected only a few times. This chain connects TRBV6-1 to TRBJ2-2; TRBD2 is a possible D gene (6 bases). Germline values: CDR1 MNHNS, CDR2 SASEGT. Trimming cost V 1 base and J 9 bases, with 9 bases left between them. The CDR3 is made up of 13 amino acids. The CDR3 region has the DNA TGTGCCAGCAGTGAAGTTGGGGGGTGGGAGCTGTTTTTT. Its translation is CASSEVGGWELFF.

This clone was observed a single time. The chain links TRBV9 to TRBJ2-1; TRBD2 aligns across 10 bases. The CDR3 has 14 amino acids. With V trimmed by 1 base and J by 8 bases, 3 bases remained unmatched. Germline lookup yields CDR1 SGDLS and CDR2 YYNGEE. CDR3 amino acids: CASSVLAGVDEQFF. In DNA, the CDR3 is TGTGCCAGCAGCGTACTAGCGGGAGTTGATGAGCAGTTCTTC. Looking up the rest from reference TRBV9 and TRBJ2-1 gives the full variable domain: DSGVTQTPKHLITATGQRVTLRCSPRSGDLSVYWYQQSLDQGLQFLIQYYNGEERAKGNILERFSAQQFPDLHSELNLSSLELGDSALYFCASSVLAGVDEQFFGPGTRLTVL.

V is TRBV6-6 and J is TRBJ2-2, with D possibly called TRBD1 or TRBD2 (5 bases each). Germline V CDR1 and CDR2: MNHNY, SVGAGI (reference sequence). This CDR3 spans 15 amino acids. Trimming took off 6 bases at V and 7 bases at J, with 18 bases between the two ends. Written as DNA, the CDR3 is TGTGCCAGCAGACAGGCTATCGGGGCTGGCGGGGAGCTGTTTTTT. This sequence encodes CASRQAIGAGGELFF.

This clone was detected only a few times. The J gene is TRBJ2-3, the V gene TRBV18; 12 bases map to TRBD2. Germline values: CDR1 KGHSH, CDR2 LQKENI. The CDR3 totals 16 residues. With 2 bases clipped from V and 11 bases from J, the junction kept 11 bases outside the gene matches. The CDR3 DNA reads TGTGCCAGCTCACCAGATTCGGGACTAGCGGGTCTCAAGCAGTATTTT. Residues: CASSPDSGLAGLKQYF.

This clone was recorded once. V gene TRBV11-2 combines with J gene TRBJ2-5; D remains unclear. From germline, CDR1 is SGHAT and CDR2 FQNNGV. The CDR3 runs to 14 residues. Trimming took 1 base from V and 4 from J, leaving 10 bases between them. The CDR3 coding sequence is TGTGCCAGCAGCTTAGGAACCCCCGGAGAGACCCAGTACTTC. It yields the protein CASSLGTPGETQYF. Filled out from reference TRBV11-2 and TRBJ2-5, the complete variable domain reads EAGVAQSPRYKIIEKRQSVAFWCNPISGHATLYWYQQILGQGPKLLIQFQNNGVVDDSQLPKDRFSAERLKGVDSTLKIQPAKLEDSAVYLCASSLGTPGETQYFGPGTRLLVL.

The CDR3 DNA sequence: TGCGCCAGCAGCTTGGGGAGGGGAAATCAGCCCCAGCATTTT. Translated: CASSLGRGNQPQHF. V and J are TRBV5-1 and TRBJ1-5, with D maybe TRBD1 (5 bases). Germline values: CDR1 SGHRS, CDR2 YFSETQ. The CDR3 length is 14 residues. V was trimmed by 0 bases and J by 4 bases, leaving 8 bases between them.

Points on this clone: The identical CDR3 is also encoded by other nucleotide sequences in the sample. The chain combines TRBV7-6 with TRBJ2-1, with 10 bases fitting TRBD2. CDR3 length: 15 amino acids. After removal of 1 base from V and 7 bases from J, the junction contained 4 bases not matched to a gene. The germline V gene has CDR1 SGHVS and CDR2 FNYEAQ. Written as DNA, the CDR3 is TGTGCCAGCAGCTTAGGGCTAGCGGGAGTTAATGAGCAGTTCTTC. Amino acids: CASSLGLAGVNEQFF.

This clone was found a few times. The V call is TRBV10-3, the J call TRBJ2-5; D ambiguous. The ends were cut back, 2 bases at V and 7 bases at J, with 17 bases in the middle. Looked up from germline, CDR1 is ENHRY and CDR2 is SYGVKD. The CDR3 has 15 amino acids. CDR3 DNA: TGTGCCATCAGTGAGCAGGACGGCTCCTTCAGGACCCAGTACTTC. Encoded protein: CAISEQDGSFRTQYF.

The chain carries TRBV7-9 and TRBJ2-3, with D possibly being TRBD1 (5 bases). Deletions cut 5 bases from V and 2 bases from J, with 20 bases between. The CDR3 contains 17 residues. CDR1 and CDR2 (germline): SEHNR, FQNEAQ (reference sequence). CDR3 sequence (DNA): TGTGCCAGCAGCCCGCGAAACCTTCAGGGAATCACAGATACGCAGTATTTT. It is translated as CASSPRNLQGITDTQYF.

The rearrangement joins TRBV11-3 to TRBJ2-5; D gene unclear. This CDR3 is 13 amino acids long. Germline CDR1 and CDR2: SGHNT and YENEEA. The V and J ends lost 5 bases and 6 bases respectively, with 13 bases between them. The CDR3: CASSPRDHQTQYF. DNA for the CDR3: TGTGCCAGCAGCCCCCGCGATCATCAGACCCAGTACTTC. Variable domain in full (rest from reference TRBV11-3 and TRBJ2-5): EAGVVQSPRYKIIEKKQPVAFWCNPISGHNTLYWYLQNLGQGPELLIRYENEEAVDDSQLPKDRFSAERLKGVDSTLKIQPAELGDSAVYLCASSPRDHQTQYFGPGTRLLVL.

This clone was seen ten or more times. This chain connects TRBV27 to TRBJ2-3; the D gene is possibly TRBD1 (6 bases). This CDR3 is built from 16 residues. The germline gives CDR1 MNHEY, CDR2 SMNVEV (reference sequence). Trimming took 2 bases from V and 2 from J, leaving 14 bases between them. The CDR3 region has the DNA TGTGCCAGCAGTTTAGTGTCGCCAGGGGACACAGATACGCAGTATTTT. Translated, it gives CASSLVSPGDTDTQYF.

The chain recombines TRBV18 with TRBJ1-2; D might be TRBD1 (6 bases). V lost 4 bases, J lost 8 bases, and 20 bases lay in between. Germline V gene sequence: CDR1 KGHSH, CDR2 LQKENI. The CDR3 covers 15 residues. This chain's CDR3 is CASSLSGTRNGGYTF. In DNA, the CDR3 is TGTGCCAGCTCACTTTCCGGGACACGGAATGGGGGCTACACCTTC.

The genes are TRBV15 and TRBJ1-4; 8 bases align to TRBD1. Germline CDR1 LNHNV, CDR2 YYDKDF (reference sequence). J gave up 8 bases and V 3 bases, and 2 bases lay outside the gene matches. The CDR3 has 13 amino acids. The CDR3 loop reads CATSRNRGEKLFF. The CDR3 region has the DNA TGTGCCACCAGCAGGAACAGGGGGGAAAAACTGTTTTTT. Supplemented by reference TRBV15 and TRBJ1-4, the full variable domain reads DAMVIQNPRYQVTQFGKPVTLSCSQTLNHNVMYWYQQKSSQAPKLLFHYYDKDFNNEADTPDNFQSRRPNTSFCFLDIRSPGLGDTAMYLCATSRNRGEKLFFGSGTQLSVL.

The V and J genes are TRBV28 and TRBJ2-2; no definite D call. Trimming took 6 bases from V and 8 from J, leaving 13 bases between them. CDR3 size: 13 residues. CDR1 and CDR2 from the germline V gene are MDHEN and SYDVKM. The DNA of the CDR3 is TGTGCCAGCAGCCGCACAGATGGGGGGGAGCTGTTTTTT. As protein: CASSRTDGGELFF.

The chain joins TRBV10-1 to TRBJ2-7; D is perhaps TRBD2 (5 bases). There are 13 residues in the CDR3. Germline CDR1 reads WNHNN; CDR2 reads SYGVQD (reference sequence). V was clipped by 3 bases and J by 6 bases, with 12 bases between them. The CDR3 loop is CASSDTPEAEQYF. The CDR3, as DNA: TGCGCCAGCAGTGACACACCGGAGGCCGAGCAGTACTTC.

This sequence joins TRBV5-1 and TRBJ2-7; TRBD2 aligns across 10 bases. The CDR3 totals 14 residues. The V and J ends lost 7 bases and 6 bases, in that order; junction bases with no gene match: 10. Germline V gene data show CDR1 as SGHRS and CDR2 as YFSETQ. The CDR3 DNA reads TGCGCCAGCGCAAGAGTAGCGGGAGGCCCCGAGCAGTACTTC. This gives the protein CASARVAGGPEQYF.

This clone was seen once. This chain connects TRBV6-6 to TRBJ2-5, with D perhaps matching TRBD1 (7 bases). The V end was cut by 2 bases, the J end by 3 bases, with 10 bases between. This CDR3 is 14 amino acids long. The V gene's germline CDR1 is MNHNY and CDR2 SVGAGI (reference sequence). This chain's CDR3 is CASSYVRGEETQYF. The CDR3 region has the DNA TGTGCCAGCAGTTACGTCAGGGGGGAAGAGACCCAGTACTTC.

The rearrangement uses TRBV18 and TRBJ1-2, with 11 bases identical to TRBD1. The CDR3 consists of 15 residues. The germline gives CDR1 KGHSH, CDR2 LQKENI. The ends lost 3 bases at V and 4 bases at J; junction bases unmatched: 4. CDR3 nucleotide sequence: TGTGCCAGCTCACCGACCGGGACAGGGGGCTATGGCTACACCTTC. Translation gives CASSPTGTGGYGYTF.

The V gene is TRBV5-1, the J gene TRBJ2-1, with 10 bases lining up with TRBD2. Trimming removed 0 bases from V and 8 bases from J; junction bases left unmatched: 8. Germline lookup yields CDR1 SGHRS and CDR2 YFSETQ. The CDR3 has 16 amino acids. For the CDR3, the DNA is TGCGCCAGCAGCTTGGCCCGGGGGACTAGCGCAGATGAGCAGTTCTTC. Protein product: CASSLARGTSADEQFF.

The chain carries TRBV2 and TRBJ2-5; the match to TRBD2 covers 14 bases. Losses at the gene ends were 6 bases for V and 4 bases for J; bases not matched to a gene: 4. CDR3 length: 15 residues. Germline lookup yields CDR1 SNHLY and CDR2 FYNNEI. The CDR3 region has the DNA TGTGCCAGCAGGGACGGACTAGCGGGAGGAGAGACCCAGTACTTC. It codes for CASRDGLAGGETQYF.

The chain uses TRBV5-1 and TRBJ1-1; 7 nucleotides align to TRBD1. The CDR3 loop spans 14 amino acids. Trimming cost V 6 bases and J 0 bases; bases outside gene matches: 5. CDR1 SGHRS and CDR2 YFSETQ come from the germline V gene. Written as DNA, the CDR3 is TGCGCCAGCACGGCCCAGGGGGTGAACACTGAAGCTTTCTTT. It is translated as CASTAQGVNTEAFF.